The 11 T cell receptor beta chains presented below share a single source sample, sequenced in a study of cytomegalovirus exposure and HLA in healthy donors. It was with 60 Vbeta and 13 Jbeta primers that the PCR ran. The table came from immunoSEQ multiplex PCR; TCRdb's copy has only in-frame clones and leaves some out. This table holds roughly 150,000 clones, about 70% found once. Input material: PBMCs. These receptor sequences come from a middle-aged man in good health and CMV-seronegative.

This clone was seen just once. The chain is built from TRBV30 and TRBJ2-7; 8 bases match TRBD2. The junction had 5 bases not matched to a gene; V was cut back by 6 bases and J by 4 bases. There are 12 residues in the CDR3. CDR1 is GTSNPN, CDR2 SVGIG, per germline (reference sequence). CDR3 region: CACTPGGYEQYF. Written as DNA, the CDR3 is TGTGCCTGTACTCCGGGAGGGTACGAGCAGTACTTC. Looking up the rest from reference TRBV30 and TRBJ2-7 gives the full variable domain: SQTIHQWPATLVQPVGSPLSLECTVEGTSNPNLYWYRQAAGRGLQLLFYSVGIGQISSEVPQNLSASRPQDRQFILSSKKLLLSDSGFYLCACTPGGYEQYFGPGTRLTVT.

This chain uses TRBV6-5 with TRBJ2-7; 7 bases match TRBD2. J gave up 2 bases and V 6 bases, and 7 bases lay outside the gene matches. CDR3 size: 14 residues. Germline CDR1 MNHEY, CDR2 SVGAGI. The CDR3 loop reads CASSYGRAAYEQYF. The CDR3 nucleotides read TGTGCCAGCAGCTATGGGAGGGCAGCCTACGAGCAGTACTTC.

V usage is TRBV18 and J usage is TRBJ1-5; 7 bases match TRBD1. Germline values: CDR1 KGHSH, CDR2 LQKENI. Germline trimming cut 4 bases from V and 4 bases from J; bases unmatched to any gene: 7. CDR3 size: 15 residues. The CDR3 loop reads CASSRRTGLNQPQHF. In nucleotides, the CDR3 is TGTGCCAGCTCACGACGGACAGGCTTGAATCAGCCCCAGCATTTT.

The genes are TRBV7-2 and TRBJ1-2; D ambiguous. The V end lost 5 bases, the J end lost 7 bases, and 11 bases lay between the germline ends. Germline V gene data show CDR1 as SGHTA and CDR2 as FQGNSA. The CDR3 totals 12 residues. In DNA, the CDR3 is TGTGCCAGCAGCCCAACCCCCGGTGGCTACACCTTC. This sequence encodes CASSPTPGGYTF.

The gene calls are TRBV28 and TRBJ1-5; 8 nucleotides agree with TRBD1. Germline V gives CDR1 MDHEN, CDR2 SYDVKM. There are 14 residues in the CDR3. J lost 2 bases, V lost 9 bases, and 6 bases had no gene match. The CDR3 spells CASHQGAGNQPQHF. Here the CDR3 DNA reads TGTGCCAGTCACCAGGGGGCTGGCAATCAGCCCCAGCATTTT.

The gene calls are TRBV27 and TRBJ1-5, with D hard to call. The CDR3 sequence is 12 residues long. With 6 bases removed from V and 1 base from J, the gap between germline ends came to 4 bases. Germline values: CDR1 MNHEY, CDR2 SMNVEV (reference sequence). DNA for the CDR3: TGTGCCAGCAGCCTAAGCAATCAGCCCCAGCATTTT. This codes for CASSLSNQPQHF.

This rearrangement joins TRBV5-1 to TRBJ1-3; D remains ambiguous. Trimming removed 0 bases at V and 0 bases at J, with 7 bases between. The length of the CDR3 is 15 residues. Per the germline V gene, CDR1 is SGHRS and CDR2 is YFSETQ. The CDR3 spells CASSLEANSGNTIYF. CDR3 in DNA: TGCGCCAGCAGCTTGGAAGCCAACTCTGGAAACACCATATATTTT.

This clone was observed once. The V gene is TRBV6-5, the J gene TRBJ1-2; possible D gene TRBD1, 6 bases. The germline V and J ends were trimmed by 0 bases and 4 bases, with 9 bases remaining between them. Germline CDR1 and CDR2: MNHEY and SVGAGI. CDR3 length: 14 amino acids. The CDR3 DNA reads TGTGCCAGCAGTTACTCGTCCAGGGGCTATGGCTACACCTTC. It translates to CASSYSSRGYGYTF.

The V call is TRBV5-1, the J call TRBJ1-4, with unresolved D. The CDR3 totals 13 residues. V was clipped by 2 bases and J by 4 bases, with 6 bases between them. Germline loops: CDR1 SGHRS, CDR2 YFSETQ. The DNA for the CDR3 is TGCGCCAGCAGCTTACAGATTAATGAAAAACTGTTTTTT. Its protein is CASSLQINEKLFF.

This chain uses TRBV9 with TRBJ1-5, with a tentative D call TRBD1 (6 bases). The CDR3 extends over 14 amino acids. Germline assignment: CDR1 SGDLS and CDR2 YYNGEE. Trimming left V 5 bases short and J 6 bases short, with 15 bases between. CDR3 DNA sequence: TGTGCCAGCAGTCCTGACAGGTTAGGTCAGCCCCAGCATTTT. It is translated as CASSPDRLGQPQHF.

The CDR3 here is CASSSRTDYTEAFF. The CDR3, as DNA: TGTGCCAGCAGCTCCCGGACAGATTACACTGAAGCTTTCTTT. The chain uses TRBV7-9 and TRBJ1-1; TRBD1 is a possible D gene (6 bases). The germline V and J ends were trimmed by 4 bases and 3 bases, with 12 bases remaining between them. Germline V gene sequence: CDR1 SEHNR, CDR2 FQNEAQ (reference sequence). CDR3 size: 14 residues. Filled out from reference TRBV7-9 and TRBJ1-1, the complete variable domain reads DTGVSQNPRHKITKRGQNVTFRCDPISEHNRLYWYRQTLGQGPEFLTYFQNEAQLEKSRLLSDRFSAERPKGSFSTLEIQRTEQGDSAMYLCASSSRTDYTEAFFGQGTRLTVV.